This TCR beta chain emerged from a study of blood T cell repertoires in COVID-19. Original processing methods: Amplification from reference gene primers served as the basis for estimated nucleated cell counts. The assay was immunoSEQ multiplex PCR, and TCRdb's table has in-frame clones only and misses some. Clonal size and the V and J genes are those of that table, whereas D and trimming came from the DNA. The sample has under 200,000 clones, about 81% seen once. V lost 4 bases and J lost 8, with 11 bases in between. This CDR3 comprises 12 residues. Germline V lookup: CDR1 MNHEY, CDR2 SVGAGI. The receptor was derived from a woman aged 55-70 years with COVID-19, enrolled during active disease. Sequencing used peripheral blood. The chain is built from TRBV6-5 and TRBJ1-1, with D possibly being TRBD1 (6 bases). This CDR3 is CASSSRQVEAFF. CDR3 nucleotide sequence: TGTGCCAGCAGTTCCAGACAGGTAGAAGCTTTCTTT.